Described below is a single TCR beta chain sequence and its context. The table lists this clone with a few counts. There is no known antigen for this receptor. From the germline J gene comes the end of the CDR3, since the read stops 3 residues before it. For sequencing, equivalent amounts of genomic DNA were input from CVID and control samples. For every sample, a 60 bp segment covering the rearranged TCRbeta CDR3 region was amplified and then sequenced. The immunoSEQ assay, a bias-corrected multiplex PCR with high-throughput sequencing, was employed for TCRbeta amplification. The authors processed their data as follows. Each unique nucleotide sequence was treated as a clone and annotated with V, D and J genes, copy number and frequency. Sequences were labeled productive if in frame, and non-productive if out of frame or containing stop codons. As previously described, clonality was computed from Shannon's entropy. The predicted amino acid sequences of productive clones were used to derive mean CDR3 Kyte-Doolittle hydropathy. The R hclust function was used to hierarchically cluster scaled V gene usage with Manhattan distance and complete linkage. Sharing of clones by CDR3 amino acid sequence was evaluated by resampling 12 repertoires per group over 100 rounds. The repertoires were screened for approximately 72 published EBV-specific TCRbeta sequences and a few hundred published CMV-specific TCRbeta sequences. After a couple of CVID samples that produced fewer than 10,000 sequences were dropped from the analysis, 35 to 50 CVID repertoires remained. What TCRdb holds here is the immuneACCESS table cut down to in-frame rearrangements. Part of the clones is not present; checked against another copy, under half of the missing clones reflect an unresolved V gene, and the others are unexplained. The V and J calls and the clone size are those of that table, but D and trimming were determined from the DNA. Listed for this sample are about 14,000 clones, none observed only a single time. The ten largest clones take up under 10% of the sample.

The data were taken from a study of T cell clonality in common variable immunodeficiency (dated by TCRdb to about 2015). Results and caveats for the whole study, not just this receptor: Correlations between repertoire features and clinical complications were limited by patient heterogeneity within the CVID cohort. Fewer TCRbeta clones were shared among CVID subjects than among healthy controls (p < 0.0001). Although equal DNA input was used, an average of approximately 82,000 unique sequences per sample was obtained for controls, compared with 30,000 to 35,000 for CVID samples. According to the authors, figuring out what caused the increased clonality in CVID would require sequencing the repertoires of T cell subpopulations. Reportedly, TCRbeta sequences from CVID had fewer deletions and N-nucleotide insertions, and highly modified clones with 13 or more V deletions were absent from CVID. Compared with healthy controls, CVID subjects showed increased TCRbeta clonality (t-test p = 0.018), a feature most characteristic of about a third of subjects.

Diagnosis of CVID followed standard criteria, namely serum IgG, IgA and/or IgM below the normal range together with specific antibody deficiency. The CVID group comprised some 43 subjects, 15 female and roughly 30 male, aged about 8 to 64 years with a mean age of roughly 40. Predominantly Caucasian heritage was noted among both the CVID patients and the healthy controls. All CVID subjects had received replacement immunoglobulin therapy for at least one year at the time of study participation. At blood collection, none of the CVID subjects was ill or on immunomodulatory or immunosuppressive medication. From each donor, about 5 to 8 ml of heparinized peripheral whole blood was collected. Genomic DNA from adults with common variable immune deficiency (CVID) and from healthy adult controls was used for sequencing of TCRbeta CDR3 repertoires. Diluted blood was subjected to density centrifugation over Hypaque 1077 or Ficoll-Paque for isolation of peripheral blood mononuclear cells. Genomic DNA was extracted from unsorted mononuclear cells by Qiagen column purification or by a centrifugation-based method.

The germline V and J ends show losses of 2 bases and 4 bases respectively, and no gene match explains 6 bases of the junction. Based on the germline V gene, the CDR1 and CDR2 sequences are KGHSH and LQKENI. Spanning cysteine to phenylalanine, the CDR3 consists of 15 amino acids. Part of the CDR3 DNA is given, 36 bases translated from base 1. This sequence uses TRBV18 and TRBJ1-2; 8 central nucleotides agree with TRBD1. The source material was peripheral blood mononuclear cells. This receptor was obtained from a human donor with common variable immunodeficiency. The sequenced CDR3 bases are TGTGCCAGCTCACCAGATCAGGGGGCTGGCTATGGC. This codes for CASSPDQGAGYG. The full CDR3 protein reads CASSPDQGAGYGYTF.